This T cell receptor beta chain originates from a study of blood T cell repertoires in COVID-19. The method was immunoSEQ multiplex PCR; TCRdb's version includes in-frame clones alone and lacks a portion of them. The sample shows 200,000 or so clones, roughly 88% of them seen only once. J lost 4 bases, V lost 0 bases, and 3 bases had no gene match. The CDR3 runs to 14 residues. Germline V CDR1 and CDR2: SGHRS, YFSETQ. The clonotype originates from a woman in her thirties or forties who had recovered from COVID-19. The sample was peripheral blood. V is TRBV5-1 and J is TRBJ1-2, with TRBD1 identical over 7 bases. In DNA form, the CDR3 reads TGCGCCAGCAGCTTGGGACAGGGAGTCTATGGCTACACCTTC. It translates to CASSLGQGVYGYTF.